Sequencing of this T cell receptor beta chain was carried out in a study of breast tumors, draining lymph nodes, adjacent tissues. TCRdb re-called the multiplex PCR reads with MiXCR, one entry per CDR3 protein. The sample includes 130,000 or so distinct CDR3 sequences, about a fifth seen only once; the top ten take approximately 2.7%. Breast cancer patients provided tissue from their axillary draining lymph nodes. As regards this clonotype: Antigen: not known. A much larger clonotype is one base distant, so this may be a read error.

Germline V gives CDR1 LNHDA, CDR2 SQIVND (reference sequence). The CDR3 contains 13 residues. Whole-study findings and limits: Most tumor T cells seemingly derive from lymph node, then expand in tumor.

Sequencing input: axillary lymph node tissue. The J gene is TRBJ2-5, the V gene TRBV19; D unclear. The origin of this receptor is a female donor with breast cancer. Some clones in this sample may be carry-over from other donors' samples. For the CDR3, the DNA is TGTGCCAGTAGTAGTGCGTACCAAGAGACCCAGCACTTC. It codes for CASSSAYQETQHF. The full variable domain, completed using reference TRBV19 and TRBJ2-5, is DGGITQSPKYLFRKEGQNVTLSCEQNLNHDAMYWYRQDPGQGLRLIYYSQIVNDFQKGDIAEGYSVSREKKESFPLTVTSAQKNPTAFYLCASSSAYQETQHFGPGTRLLVL.